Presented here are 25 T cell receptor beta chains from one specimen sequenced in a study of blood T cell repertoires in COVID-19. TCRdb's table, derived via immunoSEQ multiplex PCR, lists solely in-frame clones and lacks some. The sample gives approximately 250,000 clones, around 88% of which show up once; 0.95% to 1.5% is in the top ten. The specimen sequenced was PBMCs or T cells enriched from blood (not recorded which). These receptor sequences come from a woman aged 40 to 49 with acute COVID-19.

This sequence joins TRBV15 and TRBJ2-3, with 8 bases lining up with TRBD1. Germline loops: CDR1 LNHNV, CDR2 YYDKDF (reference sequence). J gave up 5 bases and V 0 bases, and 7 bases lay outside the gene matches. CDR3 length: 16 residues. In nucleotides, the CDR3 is TGTGCCACCAGCAGAGATGGAGGACAGGGAGGAGATACGCAGTATTTT. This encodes CATSRDGGQGGDTQYF.

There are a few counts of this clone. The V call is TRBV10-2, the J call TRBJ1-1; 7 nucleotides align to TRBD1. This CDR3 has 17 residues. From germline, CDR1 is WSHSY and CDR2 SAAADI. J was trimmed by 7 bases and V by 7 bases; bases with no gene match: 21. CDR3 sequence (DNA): TGCGCCAGCACCGACTCTCCGGGACAGAGGAGGGCTTATGAAGCTTTCTTT. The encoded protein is CASTDSPGQRRAYEAFF.

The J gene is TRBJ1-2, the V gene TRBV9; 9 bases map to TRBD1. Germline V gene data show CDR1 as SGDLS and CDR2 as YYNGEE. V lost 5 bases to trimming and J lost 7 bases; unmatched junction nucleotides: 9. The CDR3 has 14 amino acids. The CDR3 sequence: CASSNPGTGCGYTF. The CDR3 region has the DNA TGTGCCAGCAGTAATCCTGGGACAGGGTGTGGCTACACCTTC.

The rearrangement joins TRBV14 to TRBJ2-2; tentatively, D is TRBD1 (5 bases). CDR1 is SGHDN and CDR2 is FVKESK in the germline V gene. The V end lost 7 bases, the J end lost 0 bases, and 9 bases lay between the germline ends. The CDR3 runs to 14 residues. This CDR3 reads CASKGFANTGELFF. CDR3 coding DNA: TGTGCCAGCAAGGGGTTCGCGAACACCGGGGAGCTGTTTTTT. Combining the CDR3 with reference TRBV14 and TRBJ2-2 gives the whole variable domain EAGVTQFPSHSVIEKGQTVTLRCDPISGHDNLYWYRRVMGKEIKFLLHFVKESKQDESGMPNNRFLAERTGGTYSTLKVQPAELEDSGVYFCASKGFANTGELFFGEGSRLTVL.

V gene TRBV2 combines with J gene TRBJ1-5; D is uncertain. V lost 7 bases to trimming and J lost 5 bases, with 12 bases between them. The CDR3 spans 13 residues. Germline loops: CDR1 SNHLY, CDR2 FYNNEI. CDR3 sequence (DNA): TGTGCCAGCAAGCCGGAGGGTGATCAGCCCCAGCATTTT. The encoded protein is CASKPEGDQPQHF. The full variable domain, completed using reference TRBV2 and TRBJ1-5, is EPEVTQTPSHQVTQMGQEVILRCVPISNHLYFYWYRQILGQKVEFLVSFYNNEISEKSEIFDDQFSVERPDGSNFTLKIRSTKLEDSAMYFCASKPEGDQPQHFGDGTRLSIL.

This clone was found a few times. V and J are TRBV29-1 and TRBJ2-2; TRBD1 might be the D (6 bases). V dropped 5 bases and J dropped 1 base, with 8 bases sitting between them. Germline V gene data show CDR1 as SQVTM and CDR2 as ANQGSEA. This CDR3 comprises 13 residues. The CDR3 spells CSVTGLNTGELFF. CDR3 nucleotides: TGCAGCGTTACAGGGTTGAACACCGGGGAGCTGTTTTTT.

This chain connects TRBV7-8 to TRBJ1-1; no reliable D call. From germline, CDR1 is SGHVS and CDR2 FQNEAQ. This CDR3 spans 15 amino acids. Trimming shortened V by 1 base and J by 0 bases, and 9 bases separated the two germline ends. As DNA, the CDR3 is TGTGCCAGCAGCTTAGGAGCGCCTGTGAACACTGAAGCTTTCTTT. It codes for CASSLGAPVNTEAFF.

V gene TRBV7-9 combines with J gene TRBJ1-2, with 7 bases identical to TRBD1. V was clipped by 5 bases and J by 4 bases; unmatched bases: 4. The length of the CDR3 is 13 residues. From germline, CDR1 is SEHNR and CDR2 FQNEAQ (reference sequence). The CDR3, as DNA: TGTGCCAGCAGCCGGGACAGTATCTATGGCTACACCTTC. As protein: CASSRDSIYGYTF.

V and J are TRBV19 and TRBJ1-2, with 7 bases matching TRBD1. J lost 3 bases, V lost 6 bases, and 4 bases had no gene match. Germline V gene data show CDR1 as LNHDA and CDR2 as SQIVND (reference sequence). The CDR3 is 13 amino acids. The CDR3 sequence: CASSGQVDYGYTF. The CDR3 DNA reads TGTGCCAGTAGCGGACAGGTGGACTATGGCTACACCTTC.

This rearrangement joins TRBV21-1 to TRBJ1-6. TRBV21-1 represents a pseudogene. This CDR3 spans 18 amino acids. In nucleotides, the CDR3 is TGTGCCAGCAGCAGAAAGGGAAGTTGGGAGGCAGCAAATTCACCCCTCCACTTT. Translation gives CASSRKGSWEAANSPLHF.

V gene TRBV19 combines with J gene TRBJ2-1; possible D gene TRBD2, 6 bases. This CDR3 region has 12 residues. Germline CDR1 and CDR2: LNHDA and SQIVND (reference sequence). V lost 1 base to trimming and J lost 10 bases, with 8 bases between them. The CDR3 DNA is TGTGCCAGTAGTATAGCGGGAGAAGAGCAGTTCTTC. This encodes CASSIAGEEQFF.

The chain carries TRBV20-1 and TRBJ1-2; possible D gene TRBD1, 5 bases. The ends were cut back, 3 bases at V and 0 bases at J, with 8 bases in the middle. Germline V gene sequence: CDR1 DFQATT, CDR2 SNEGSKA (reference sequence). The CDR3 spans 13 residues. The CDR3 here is CSASTGTNYGYTF. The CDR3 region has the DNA TGCAGTGCTAGTACAGGCACTAACTATGGCTACACCTTC.

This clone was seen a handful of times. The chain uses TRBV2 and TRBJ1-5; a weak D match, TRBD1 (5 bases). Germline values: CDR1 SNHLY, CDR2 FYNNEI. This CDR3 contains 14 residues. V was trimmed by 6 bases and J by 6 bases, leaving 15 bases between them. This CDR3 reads CASSVSGESQPQHF. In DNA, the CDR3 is TGTGCCAGCAGCGTCTCGGGGGAGTCTCAGCCCCAGCATTTT.

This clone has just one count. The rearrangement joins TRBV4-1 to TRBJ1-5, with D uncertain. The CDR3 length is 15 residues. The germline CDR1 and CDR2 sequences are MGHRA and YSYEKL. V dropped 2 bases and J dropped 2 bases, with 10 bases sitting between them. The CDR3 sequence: CASSQLGLGNQPQHF. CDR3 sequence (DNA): TGCGCCAGCAGCCAATTGGGCTTAGGCAATCAGCCCCAGCATTTT.

The CDR3: CASSIGFRTRSFYGYTF. CDR3 DNA: TGTGCCAGTAGTATAGGGTTCCGGACACGAAGTTTCTATGGCTACACCTTC. The chain combines TRBV19 with TRBJ1-2, with D tentatively TRBD1 (5 bases). Germline CDR1 LNHDA, CDR2 SQIVND (reference sequence). The CDR3 loop spans 17 amino acids. Trimming took 1 base from V and 4 from J, leaving 19 bases between them.

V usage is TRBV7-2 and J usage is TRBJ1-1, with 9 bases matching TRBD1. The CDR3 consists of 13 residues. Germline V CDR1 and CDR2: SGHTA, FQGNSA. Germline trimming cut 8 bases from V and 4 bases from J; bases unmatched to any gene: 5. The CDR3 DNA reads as TGTGCCAGCGGAGGACAGGGGTTCACTGAAGCTTTCTTT. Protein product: CASGGQGFTEAFF.

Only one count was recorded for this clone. The CDR3 spells CASSSLVGYEQYF. DNA for the CDR3: TGTGCCAGCAGTTCACTAGTGGGGTACGAGCAGTACTTC. The V gene is TRBV12-3 or TRBV12-4, the J gene TRBJ2-7, with D tentatively TRBD2 (5 bases). Trimming removed 4 bases at V and 4 bases at J, with 11 bases between. The CDR3 totals 13 residues.

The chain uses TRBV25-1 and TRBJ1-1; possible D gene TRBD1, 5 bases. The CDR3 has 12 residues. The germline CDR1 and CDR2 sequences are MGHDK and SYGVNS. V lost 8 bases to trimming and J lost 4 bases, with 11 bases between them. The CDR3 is CASLGASTEAFF. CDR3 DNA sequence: TGTGCCAGCTTAGGGGCGAGCACTGAAGCTTTCTTT.

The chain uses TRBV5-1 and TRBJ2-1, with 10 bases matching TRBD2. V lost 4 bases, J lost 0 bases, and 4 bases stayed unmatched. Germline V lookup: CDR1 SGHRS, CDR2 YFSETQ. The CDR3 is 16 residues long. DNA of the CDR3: TGCGCCAGCAGCAATCCTAGCGGGGGCTCCTACAATGAGCAGTTCTTC. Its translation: CASSNPSGGSYNEQFF.

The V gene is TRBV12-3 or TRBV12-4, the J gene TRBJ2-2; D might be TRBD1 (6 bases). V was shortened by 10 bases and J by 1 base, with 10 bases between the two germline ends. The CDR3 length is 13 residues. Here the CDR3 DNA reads TGTGCCACCGAGGGACAGAACACCGGGGAGCTGTTTTTT. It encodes CATEGQNTGELFF.

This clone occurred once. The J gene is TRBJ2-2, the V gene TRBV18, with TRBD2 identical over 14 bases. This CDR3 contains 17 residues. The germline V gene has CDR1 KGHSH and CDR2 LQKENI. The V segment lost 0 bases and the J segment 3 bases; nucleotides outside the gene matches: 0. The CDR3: CASSPPGLAGDTGELFF. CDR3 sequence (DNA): TGTGCCAGCTCACCACCGGGACTAGCGGGAGACACCGGGGAGCTGTTTTTT.

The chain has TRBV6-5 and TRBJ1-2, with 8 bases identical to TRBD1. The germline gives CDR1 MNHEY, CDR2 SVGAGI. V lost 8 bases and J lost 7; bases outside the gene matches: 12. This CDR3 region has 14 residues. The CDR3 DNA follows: TGTGCCAGCCAACGACACAGGGGGATCACTGGCTACACCTTC. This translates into CASQRHRGITGYTF.

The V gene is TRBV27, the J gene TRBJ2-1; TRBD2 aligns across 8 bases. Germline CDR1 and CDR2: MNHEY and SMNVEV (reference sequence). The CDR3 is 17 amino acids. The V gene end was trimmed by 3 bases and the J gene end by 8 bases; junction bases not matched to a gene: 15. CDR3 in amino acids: CASSFVPGLDVVYEQFF. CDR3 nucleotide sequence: TGTGCCAGCAGTTTCGTACCGGGACTAGATGTGGTATATGAGCAGTTCTTC.

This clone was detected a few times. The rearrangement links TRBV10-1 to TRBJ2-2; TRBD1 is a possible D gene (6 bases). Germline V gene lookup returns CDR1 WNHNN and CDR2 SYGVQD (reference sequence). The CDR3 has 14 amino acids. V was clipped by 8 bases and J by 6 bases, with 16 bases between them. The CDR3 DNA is TGCGCCAGCGGAAACAGGGTTGTAGCCGGGGAGCTGTTTTTT. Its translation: CASGNRVVAGELFF.

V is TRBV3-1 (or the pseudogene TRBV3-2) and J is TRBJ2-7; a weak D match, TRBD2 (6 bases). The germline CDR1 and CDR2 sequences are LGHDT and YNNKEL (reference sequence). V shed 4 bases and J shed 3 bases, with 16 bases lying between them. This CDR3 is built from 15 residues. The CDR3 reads CASSPFRVGSYEQYF. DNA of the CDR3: TGTGCCAGCAGCCCATTCAGGGTCGGGAGCTACGAGCAGTACTTC.